What follows is one T cell receptor (beta chain) and its context. Per the study methods: Amplification with reference gene primers provided the estimates of nucleated cell counts. This table comes from immunoSEQ multiplex PCR, and its TCRdb copy is limited to in-frame clones, with some not included. The D gene and trimming were derived from the DNA, and the V and J assignments and clone size from that table. The sample comprises more than 150,000 clones, 85% to 95% of which are singletons, and roughly 0.56% rests with the top ten. The germline V gene encodes CDR1 KGHSH and CDR2 LQKENI. The CDR3 is 16 residues long. V gave up 5 bases and J gave up 4 bases; unmatched junction bases: 9. This sample is drawn from a study of blood T cell repertoires in COVID-19. In the study overall: Samples taken during acute and convalescent COVID-19 were collected in the United States, Italy and Spain. PBMCs, B-cell-depleted T cells, or T cells provided the cDNA or gDNA that made up the material.

This chain joins TRBV18 and TRBJ2-2, with TRBD2 matching over 8 bases. The sequence came from a man aged 50 to 59 with acute or convalescent COVID-19. The sequenced sample was peripheral blood. CDR3 DNA: TGTGCCAGCTCATCTTCAACAGCGGGAGTCACCGGGGAGCTGTTTTTT. Translation gives CASSSSTAGVTGELFF.